This entry lists 6 T cell receptor beta chains sequenced from one sample in a study of T cell responses to AZD1222 COVID-19 vaccine. The table came from immunoSEQ multiplex PCR; TCRdb's copy has only in-frame clones and leaves some out. The data hold over 100,000 clones, with roughly 87% observed a single time. The sample was peripheral blood, taken 28 days after the second AZD1222 dose. These receptors all stem from an adult who received the AZD1222 COVID-19 vaccine.

The V call is TRBV19, the J call TRBJ2-7; D is uncertain. Trimming removed 3 bases from V and 2 bases from J, with 8 bases in between. This CDR3 comprises 13 residues. Germline V gene sequence: CDR1 LNHDA, CDR2 SQIVND (reference sequence). DNA of the CDR3: TGTGCCAGTAGTATCATGGGGACCTACGAGCAGTACTTC. Protein product: CASSIMGTYEQYF.

J is TRBJ1-2 and V is TRBV28; D is unclear. This CDR3 comprises 13 residues. Trimming removed 2 bases from V and 2 bases from J, with 6 bases in between. Germline V gene sequence: CDR1 MDHEN, CDR2 SYDVKM. In nucleotides, the CDR3 is TGTGCCAGCAGTTTACCCCCGAACTATGGCTACACCTTC. This sequence encodes CASSLPPNYGYTF.

V gene TRBV3-1 (or the pseudogene TRBV3-2) combines with J gene TRBJ2-6, with D hard to call. V lost 2 bases to trimming and J lost 4 bases, with 9 bases between them. This CDR3 spans 15 amino acids. CDR1 and CDR2 from the germline V gene are LGHDT and YNNKEL (reference sequence). The CDR3 here is CASSQSGLGANVLTF. The CDR3 nucleotides are TGTGCCAGCAGCCAATCTGGTCTGGGGGCCAACGTCCTGACTTTC.

This chain links TRBV13 with TRBJ1-5, with a tentative D call TRBD1 (5 bases). Germline V gene lookup returns CDR1 PRHDT and CDR2 FYEKMQ (reference sequence). This CDR3 is 16 amino acids long. The V end was cut by 5 bases, the J end by 6 bases, with 20 bases between. CDR3 residues: CASSKKGGGVFQPQHF. The CDR3 bases are TGTGCCAGCAGCAAAAAAGGCGGGGGGGTCTTTCAGCCCCAGCATTTT.

The V gene is TRBV5-1, the J gene TRBJ2-2, with D perhaps TRBD2 (6 bases). The CDR3 has 18 amino acids. The V end lost 5 bases, the J end lost 0 bases, and 20 bases lay between the germline ends. Germline CDR1 reads SGHRS; CDR2 reads YFSETQ. DNA for the CDR3: TGCGCCAGCAGGTTCCGGGACTTAGGGCACGCGAACACCGGGGAGCTGTTTTTT. This encodes CASRFRDLGHANTGELFF.

V usage is TRBV6-5 and J usage is TRBJ1-3; 7 nucleotides line up with TRBD1. Trimming cost V 3 bases and J 1 base; bases outside gene matches: 6. This CDR3 is built from 16 residues. The germline V gene encodes CDR1 MNHEY and CDR2 SVGAGI. The CDR3 DNA sequence: TGTGCCAGCAGTTATTCTGACAGGGAATCTGGAAACACCATATATTTT. This gives the protein CASSYSDRESGNTIYF.